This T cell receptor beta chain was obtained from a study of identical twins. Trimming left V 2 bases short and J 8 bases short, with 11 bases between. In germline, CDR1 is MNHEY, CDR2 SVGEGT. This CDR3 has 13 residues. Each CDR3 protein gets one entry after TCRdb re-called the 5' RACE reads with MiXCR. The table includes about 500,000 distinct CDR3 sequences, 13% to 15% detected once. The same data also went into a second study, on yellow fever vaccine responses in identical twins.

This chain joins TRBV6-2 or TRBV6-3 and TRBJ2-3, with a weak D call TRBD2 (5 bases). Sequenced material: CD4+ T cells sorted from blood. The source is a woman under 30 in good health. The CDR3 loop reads CASSYIRGGTQYF. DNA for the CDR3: TGTGCCAGCAGTTACATCCGAGGAGGTACGCAGTATTTT.